Presented here are 28 T cell receptor beta chains from one specimen sequenced in a study of molecular identifiers for immune sequencing clone quantification. One entry per CDR3 protein results from TCRdb running MiXCR on the PCR reads. The sample has 550,000 to 750,000 distinct CDR3 sequences; about 20% are singletons. Sequencing input: naive CD8+ T cells from blood, with Jurkat cell RNA spiked in. Subset: FACS-sorted CD8+CD4-CCR7+CD45RA+ naive T cells. These receptors were obtained from a human donor in good health. Some libraries in this study had Jurkat cell RNA spiked in.

Concerning this clonotype itself: One junction end does not reproduce the germline sequence, and a read error may be involved. This chain uses TRBV5-6 with TRBJ1-1; D not certain. Germline V lookup: CDR1 SGHDT, CDR2 YYEEEE. This CDR3 comprises 13 residues. DNA for the CDR3: TGTGCCAGCAGCTTATGGCGGAACACTGAAACTTTCTTT. Amino acid sequence: CASSLWRNTETFF.

The table lists this clonotype with a few counts. This sequence joins TRBV7-9 and TRBJ2-3, with D possibly being TRBD2 (6 bases). This CDR3 is built from 16 residues. The V gene's germline CDR1 is SEHNR and CDR2 FQNEAQ (reference sequence). Trimming removed 4 bases at V and 5 bases at J, with 19 bases between. CDR3 in amino acids: CASSSPHLLSGDTQYF. DNA for the CDR3: TGTGCCAGCAGCTCCCCCCACTTACTTAGCGGAGATACGCAGTATTTT.

The gene calls are TRBV27 and TRBJ2-1, with D possibly TRBD1 on 6 matching bases. CDR1 MNHEY and CDR2 SMNVEV come from the germline V gene (reference sequence). This CDR3 is 18 amino acids long. V gave up 5 bases and J gave up 3 bases, with 23 bases separating them. Here the CDR3 reads CASSPTKVQGRFYNEQFF. The DNA of the CDR3 is TGTGCCAGCAGTCCAACTAAAGTACAGGGAAGGTTCTACAATGAGCAGTTCTTC.

There are a few counts of this clonotype. The V gene is TRBV7-9, the J gene TRBJ2-7, with D perhaps matching TRBD2 (5 bases). Trimming removed 4 bases from V and 5 bases from J, with 6 bases in between. Germline-derived CDR1 and CDR2 are SEHNR and FQNEAQ (reference sequence). The CDR3 is 11 amino acids. CDR3 bases: TGTGCCAGCAGCTGGGGAGACGAGCAGTACTTC. Encoded protein: CASSWGDEQYF. Full variable domain (outside the CDR3, taken from reference TRBV7-9 and TRBJ2-7): DTGVSQNPRHKITKRGQNVTFRCDPISEHNRLYWYRQTLGQGPEFLTYFQNEAQLEKSRLLSDRFSAERPKGSFSTLEIQRTEQGDSAMYLCASSWGDEQYFGPGTRLTVT.

The sample holds many counts of this clonotype. This chain uses TRBV3-1 with TRBJ2-3; 7 positions match TRBD1. Germline-derived CDR1 and CDR2 are LGHDT and YNNKEL (reference sequence). The junction had 8 bases not matched to a gene; V was cut back by 4 bases and J by 4 bases. This CDR3 is built from 15 residues. The CDR3 DNA follows: TGTGCCAGCAGCCCTATATATGGGACAGCAGATACGCAGTATTTT. Its translation: CASSPIYGTADTQYF.

This clonotype was seen more than once but under ten times. The chain has TRBV27 and TRBJ1-6, with D uncertain. Trimming left V 0 bases short and J 0 bases short, with 6 bases between. This CDR3 is built from 16 residues. From germline, CDR1 is MNHEY and CDR2 SMNVEV (reference sequence). CDR3 coding DNA: TGTGCCAGCAGTTTATCTGGGCTCTCCTATAATTCACCCCTCCACTTT. Its protein is CASSLSGLSYNSPLHF.

This clonotype was counted ten times or more. The CDR3: CASSLTTYPAETQYF. CDR3 DNA: TGTGCCAGCAGTTTAACGACTTACCCGGCAGAGACCCAGTACTTC. The chain uses TRBV28 and TRBJ2-5; D gene ambiguous. The CDR3 is 15 residues long. V lost 2 bases and J lost 4, with 14 bases in between. Germline lookup yields CDR1 MDHEN and CDR2 SYDVKM.

Details on this clonotype: The junction shows a germline mismatch at one end, possibly a read error. The rearrangement uses TRBV9 and TRBJ2-5; possible D gene TRBD1, 6 bases. This CDR3 region has 16 residues. CDR1 and CDR2 (germline): SGDLS, YYNGEE. CDR3 DNA: TGTGCCAGCGGCGTAGACCCCTTTACAGGGAAGGGGACCCAGTACTTC. This sequence encodes CASGVDPFTGKGTQYF.

This clonotype was counted many times. This chain links TRBV20-1 with TRBJ2-7; 10 nucleotides match TRBD2. This CDR3 has 16 amino acids. Germline V gene data show CDR1 as DFQATT and CDR2 as SNEGSKA (reference sequence). After removal of 5 bases from V and 2 bases from J, the junction contained 12 bases not matched to a gene. The chain's CDR3 is CSAHEGLAGETYEQYF. DNA of the CDR3: TGCAGTGCTCACGAGGGGCTAGCGGGAGAAACCTACGAGCAGTACTTC.

This clonotype was found a few times. V and J are TRBV19 and TRBJ2-2; TRBD2 aligns across 9 bases. The ends lost 5 bases at V and 4 bases at J; junction bases unmatched: 8. Germline lookup yields CDR1 LNHDA and CDR2 SQIVND (reference sequence). This CDR3 contains 16 residues. The CDR3 reads CASSGGLAGFTGELFF. The CDR3 DNA reads TGTGCCAGTAGTGGCGGCCTAGCGGGGTTCACCGGGGAGCTGTTTTTT.

This clonotype was seen ten or more times. This chain links TRBV4-3 with TRBJ2-7, with D possibly being TRBD2 (5 bases). With 2 bases removed from V and 2 bases from J, the gap between germline ends came to 13 bases. This CDR3 comprises 15 residues. CDR1 is LGHNA and CDR2 is YSLEER in the germline V gene. CDR3 DNA sequence: TGCGCCAGCAGCCAATTTAAACTAGGGACCTACGAGCAGTACTTC. Amino acids: CASSQFKLGTYEQYF.

For this clonotype: A much larger clone differs from this one at a single base, so this may be a read error. The J gene is TRBJ1-4, the V gene TRBV28; no clear D. The CDR3 loop spans 16 amino acids. From germline, CDR1 is MDHEN and CDR2 SYDVKM. This CDR3 is CAGSPIMGAANEKLFF. Here the CDR3 DNA reads TGTGCCGGCAGTCCGATTATGGGTGCGGCTAATGAAAAACTGTTTTTT. Full variable domain (remainder filled in from reference TRBV28 and TRBJ1-4): DVKVTQSSRYLVKRTGEKVFLECVQDMDHENMFWYRQDPGLGLRLIYFSYDVKMKEKGDIPEGYSVSREKKERFSLILESASTNQTSMYLCAGSPIMGAANEKLFFGSGTQLSVL.

A remark on this clonotype: A much more abundant neighbour one base away suggests this may be a read error. The conserved final phenylalanine or tryptophan is absent from the CDR3, which likely points to a read error. This rearrangement joins TRBV6-1 to TRBJ2-3; 12 nucleotides match TRBD2. In germline, CDR1 is MNHNS, CDR2 SASEGT. V was pared by 11 bases and J by 5 bases, with 8 bases of the junction left unmatched. This CDR3 has 14 amino acids. CDR3 sequence: CAVTQGLAGDTQYL. CDR3 coding DNA: TGTGCCGTCACGCAGGGACTAGCGGGAGATACGCAGTATCTT.

This clonotype was recorded at least ten times. V and J are TRBV27 and TRBJ1-1; D not resolved. Trimming cost V 5 bases and J 4 bases, with 14 bases left between them. Germline assignment: CDR1 MNHEY and CDR2 SMNVEV (reference sequence). The CDR3 sequence is 14 residues long. The CDR3 coding sequence is TGTGCCAGCAGTACCTTTGGGGTTTTCACTGAAGCTTTCTTT. It is translated as CASSTFGVFTEAFF.

Comments on this clonotype: With a much larger clone just one base away, this may be a read error. The CDR3 ends on some other residue instead of the conserved phenylalanine or tryptophan, so this is likely a read error. The chain combines TRBV27 with TRBJ2-7; D uncertain. CDR3 size: 15 residues. The V end was cut by 2 bases, the J end by 1 base, with 12 bases between. Germline CDR1 and CDR2: MNHEY and SMNVEV (reference sequence). The CDR3 DNA sequence: TGTGCCAGCAGTTTACACCCGGGTCTATCCTACGAGCAGTACTCC. It is translated as CASSLHPGLSYEQYS.

This clonotype was seen a handful of times. The J gene is TRBJ2-5, the V gene TRBV7-2; a possible D gene is TRBD1 (5 bases). Trimming removed 2 bases at V and 4 bases at J, with 14 bases between. CDR1 SGHTA and CDR2 FQGNSA come from the germline V gene. The length of the CDR3 is 15 residues. CDR3 bases: TGTGCCAGCAGCTTATACGGCAGGGTCATAGAGACCCAGTACTTC. This encodes CASSLYGRVIETQYF.

This clonotype has at least ten counts. The CDR3 sequence: CASSPARSGELFF. The DNA of the CDR3 is TGCGCCAGCAGCCCGGCCCGCTCCGGGGAGCTGTTTTTT. The chain is built from TRBV4-1 and TRBJ2-2; D unresolved. The ends were cut back, 4 bases at V and 6 bases at J, with 9 bases in the middle. The CDR3 extends over 13 amino acids. Germline V gene data show CDR1 as MGHRA and CDR2 as YSYEKL.

This clonotype has a count of ten or more. The chain joins TRBV20-1 to TRBJ2-7; no definite D call. Germline CDR1 is DFQATT and CDR2 is SNEGSKA (reference sequence). The CDR3 is 15 amino acids. Trimming removed 0 bases at V and 2 bases at J, with 14 bases between. CDR3 bases: TGCAGTGCTAGAGATTCCCAGGCCATGGCCTACGAGCAGTACTTC. Its translation: CSARDSQAMAYEQYF.

The genes are TRBV28 and TRBJ2-7; 7 nucleotides agree with TRBD1. Germline trimming cut 7 bases from V and 2 bases from J; bases unmatched to any gene: 5. The CDR3 contains 13 residues. Looked up from germline, CDR1 is MDHEN and CDR2 is SYDVKM. The CDR3 region is CASTDRVPYEQYF. The CDR3, as DNA: TGTGCCAGCACTGACAGGGTTCCCTACGAGCAGTACTTC. The complete variable domain, with remaining parts taken from reference TRBV28 and TRBJ2-7, reads DVKVTQSSRYLVKRTGEKVFLECVQDMDHENMFWYRQDPGLGLRLIYFSYDVKMKEKGDIPEGYSVSREKKERFSLILESASTNQTSMYLCASTDRVPYEQYFGPGTRLTVT.

In this sample, this clonotype turned up many times. The CDR3 DNA reads as TGTGCCAGCTACACAGACATGAACACTGAAGCTTTCTTT. It specifies CASYTDMNTEAFF. The chain has TRBV28 and TRBJ1-1; D gene unclear. Per the germline V gene, CDR1 is MDHEN and CDR2 is SYDVKM. Trimming shortened V by 8 bases and J by 0 bases, and 10 bases separated the two germline ends. CDR3 length: 13 residues.

This clonotype was seen more than once but under ten times. This sequence joins TRBV24-1 and TRBJ2-3; D gene uncertain. The V end lost 4 bases, the J end lost 0 bases, and 7 bases lay between the germline ends. The CDR3 is made up of 14 amino acids. Germline-derived CDR1 and CDR2 are KGHDR and SFDVKD. CDR3 amino acids: CATSDPHSTDTQYF. In DNA form, the CDR3 reads TGTGCCACCAGTGACCCACATAGCACAGATACGCAGTATTTT.

Concerning this clonotype itself: A much larger clone lies one base from this, so it may be a read error. The V gene is TRBV9, the J gene TRBJ2-7; D gene uncertain. Deletions cut 2 bases from V and 6 bases from J, with 12 bases between. CDR1 is SGDLS and CDR2 is YYNGEE in the germline V gene. The CDR3 has 13 amino acids. CDR3 region: CASSVATMGEQYF. CDR3 DNA sequence: TGTGCCAGCAGCGTCGCCACCATGGGCGAGCAGTACTTC.

Regarding this clonotype: A much larger clone sits a single nucleotide away, making a read error possible. The CDR3 reads CASVQYGDSAAFF. CDR3 coding DNA: TGTGCCAGCGTCCAGTACGGAGACTCGGCGGCTTTCTTT. The genes are TRBV25-1 and TRBJ1-1, with unresolved D. The CDR3 runs to 13 residues. V shed 8 bases and J shed 11 bases, with 21 bases lying between them. Germline V gives CDR1 MGHDK, CDR2 SYGVNS. The variable domain in full, with the rest retrieved from reference TRBV25-1 and TRBJ1-1, is EADIYQTPRYLVIGTGKKITLECSQTMGHDKMYWYQQDPGMELHLIHYSYGVNSTEKGDLSSESTVSRIRTEHFPLTLESARPSHTSQYLCASVQYGDSAAFFGQGTRLTVV.

This clonotype appeared many times. This chain joins TRBV20-1 and TRBJ2-7, with 13 bases matching TRBD2. Germline CDR1 is DFQATT and CDR2 is SNEGSKA (reference sequence). The V gene end was trimmed by 3 bases and the J gene end by 6 bases; junction bases not matched to a gene: 8. CDR3 length: 15 amino acids. The CDR3 protein is CSAREGLAGVPEQYF. The CDR3 bases are TGCAGTGCTAGGGAAGGACTAGCGGGAGTGCCCGAGCAGTACTTC.

This clonotype has at least ten counts. DNA for the CDR3: TGCAGCGTTGAAGACCGGAACGAGCAGTACTTC. Its protein is CSVEDRNEQYF. The chain is built from TRBV29-1 and TRBJ2-7, with unresolved D. The CDR3 spans 11 residues. Germline CDR1 reads SQVTM; CDR2 reads ANQGSEA. The ends were cut back, 0 bases at V and 5 bases at J, with 5 bases in the middle.

In this sample, this clonotype turned up many times. The chain couples TRBV6-6 to TRBJ2-7, with no clear D. The CDR3 totals 13 residues. Trimming shortened V by 0 bases and J by 5 bases, and 8 bases separated the two germline ends. CDR1 is MNHNY, CDR2 SVGAGI, per germline (reference sequence). CDR3 amino acids: CASSYSSRHEQYF. CDR3 DNA: TGTGCCAGCAGTTACTCTTCAAGGCACGAGCAGTACTTC.

At least ten counts were recorded for this clonotype. The chain is built from TRBV7-9 and TRBJ2-1; unclear D gene. There are 13 residues in the CDR3. In germline, CDR1 is SEHNR, CDR2 FQNEAQ (reference sequence). With 2 bases removed from V and 5 bases from J, the gap between germline ends came to 7 bases. The CDR3 region has the DNA TGTGCCAGCAGCTTAAACGCCAACAATGAGCAGTTCTTC. Protein sequence: CASSLNANNEQFF.

The chain joins TRBV6-6 to TRBJ2-3; 15 bases line up with TRBD2. Trimming at V came to 5 bases and at J to 11 bases, leaving 11 bases not matched to a gene. The CDR3 spans 16 residues. Per the germline V gene, CDR1 is MNHNY and CDR2 is SVGAGI (reference sequence). The CDR3 here is CASSTGLAGGNGGQYF. Here the CDR3 DNA reads TGTGCCAGCAGTACGGGACTAGCGGGGGGTAACGGGGGGCAGTATTTT.